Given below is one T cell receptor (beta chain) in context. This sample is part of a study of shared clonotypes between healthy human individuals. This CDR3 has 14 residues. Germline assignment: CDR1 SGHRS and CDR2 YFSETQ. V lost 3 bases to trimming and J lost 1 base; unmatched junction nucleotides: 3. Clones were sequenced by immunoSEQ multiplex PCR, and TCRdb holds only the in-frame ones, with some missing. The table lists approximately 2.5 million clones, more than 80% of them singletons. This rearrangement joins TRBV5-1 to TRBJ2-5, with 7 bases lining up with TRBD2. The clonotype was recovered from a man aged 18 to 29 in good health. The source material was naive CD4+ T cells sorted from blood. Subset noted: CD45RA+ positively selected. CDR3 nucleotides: TGCGCCAGCAGCTGGAGCGGGACCCAAGAGACCCAGTACTTC. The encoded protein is CASSWSGTQETQYF.